This T cell receptor beta chain was found in a study of T cells in women clearing cervical HPV infection. Study-level information: Controls gave blood once infection was undetectable; cases at lesion identification.

Only in-frame clones appear in the TCRdb table, and some are missing; sequencing was by immunoSEQ multiplex PCR. The table gives roughly 14,000 clones; the top ten clones make up 6% to 9% of it. Study results and caveats: TRBV6-7 relative abundance averaged approximately 0.1% in cases and approximately 0.15% in controls. T-cell numbers per sample were unknown and may explain richness differences.

The CDR3 consists of 13 residues. Per germline, CDR1 LNHDA and CDR2 SQIVND (reference sequence). Regarding this clone: Its matching antigen is unknown. The read terminates 3 residues ahead of where the CDR3 ends, so the germline J gene completes it.

The rearrangement joins TRBV19 to TRBJ2-3; 7 nucleotides match TRBD1. This sequence was found in a woman between 18 and 70 years old with a cervical HPV16 infection that either progressed to CIN3+ or cleared (not recorded which). The sequenced sample was blood buffy coat. The CDR3 DNA, read in part, is TGTGCCAGTAGTGGGACAGTGGCTCAGCCG. It is translated as CASSGTVAQP. The entire CDR3 protein reads CASSGTVAQPQYF.